This entry features one T cell receptor beta chain sequence. This CDR3 is 13 amino acids long. The germline V gene encodes CDR1 SGHAT and CDR2 FQNNGV. The V end lost 1 base, the J end lost 2 bases, and 5 bases lay between the germline ends. Data came from immunoSEQ multiplex PCR; TCRdb stores just in-frame clones and leaves some out. The table shows some 120,000 clones, with less than 90% occurring only once. The sample is drawn from a study of blood T cell repertoires in COVID-19. Study-wide background: COVID-19 samples collected from the United States, Italy and Spain covered acute and convalescent phases. Sample material is recorded as cDNA or gDNA derived from T cells, B-cell-depleted T cells, or PBMCs.

The chain uses TRBV11-2 and TRBJ2-5; D is possibly TRBD1 (5 bases). The sequence was obtained from a woman in her twenties or thirties who had recovered from COVID-19. The source material was peripheral blood. CDR3 coding DNA: TGTGCCAGCAGCTTAGGGACACAAGAGACCCAGTACTTC. Residues: CASSLGTQETQYF. Filled out from reference TRBV11-2 and TRBJ2-5, the complete variable domain reads EAGVAQSPRYKIIEKRQSVAFWCNPISGHATLYWYQQILGQGPKLLIQFQNNGVVDDSQLPKDRFSAERLKGVDSTLKIQPAKLEDSAVYLCASSLGTQETQYFGPGTRLLVL.